These 22 T cell receptor beta chains originate from one sample sequenced in a study of blood T cell repertoires in COVID-19. The protocol was immunoSEQ multiplex PCR, while the TCRdb copy is restricted to in-frame clones and leaves out a portion. The profile shows 40,000 or so clones, around four fifths of them singletons. Sequencing was performed on peripheral blood. Receptors were obtained from a man in his sixties with COVID-19, enrolled during active disease.

The chain links TRBV7-8 to TRBJ2-1; D might be TRBD2 (6 bases). The CDR3 spans 17 residues. The V end was cut by 1 base, the J end by 7 bases, with 20 bases between. CDR1 is SGHVS and CDR2 is FQNEAQ in the germline V gene. The CDR3, as DNA: TGTGCCAGCAGCTTAGAAGGACTATCCCAATATACGAATGAGCAGTTCTTC. Residues: CASSLEGLSQYTNEQFF.

The chain uses TRBV6-1 and TRBJ2-5; D perhaps matches TRBD2 (5 bases). Germline CDR1 and CDR2: MNHNS and SASEGT. V was trimmed by 0 bases and J by 3 bases, leaving 8 bases between them. This CDR3 is built from 14 residues. The CDR3 sequence: CASSEAAEKETQYF. The CDR3 region has the DNA TGTGCCAGCAGTGAAGCAGCGGAGAAAGAGACCCAGTACTTC.

The table lists this clone with a count of one. J is TRBJ1-3 and V is TRBV4-1; D is possibly TRBD1 (6 bases). Germline V CDR1 and CDR2: MGHRA, YSYEKL. CDR3 size: 16 residues. The ends were cut back, 4 bases at V and 0 bases at J, with 13 bases in the middle. The CDR3 DNA is TGCGCCAGCAGCCTGAGACAGGCCAGCTCTGGAAACACCATATATTTT. It specifies CASSLRQASSGNTIYF.

The chain joins TRBV7-9 to TRBJ1-2; 9 positions match TRBD1. V dropped 0 bases and J dropped 4; count of bases not matched to a gene: 6. This CDR3 comprises 16 residues. Germline V gives CDR1 SEHNR, CDR2 FQNEAQ (reference sequence). CDR3 region: CASSLAGDRVLYGYTF. The CDR3 region has the DNA TGTGCCAGCAGCTTAGCGGGGGACAGGGTGCTCTATGGCTACACCTTC. The whole variable domain, filled in from reference TRBV7-9 and TRBJ1-2, reads DTGVSQNPRHKITKRGQNVTFRCDPISEHNRLYWYRQTLGQGPEFLTYFQNEAQLEKSRLLSDRFSAERPKGSFSTLEIQRTEQGDSAMYLCASSLAGDRVLYGYTFGSGTRLTVV.

This clone was found once. This rearrangement joins TRBV7-9 to TRBJ1-6; 9 bases agree with TRBD1. This CDR3 spans 14 amino acids. Germline V CDR1 and CDR2: SEHNR, FQNEAQ (reference sequence). The V gene end was trimmed by 1 base and the J gene end by 12 bases; junction bases not matched to a gene: 4. CDR3 in amino acids: CASSLGQGGIPLHF. DNA for the CDR3: TGTGCCAGCAGCTTAGGACAGGGGGGAATACCCCTCCACTTT.

This chain connects TRBV18 to TRBJ1-5; D possibly corresponds to TRBD1 (5 bases). V lost 3 bases to trimming and J lost 4 bases, with 13 bases between them. The CDR3 is 15 residues long. CDR1 and CDR2 from the germline V gene are KGHSH and LQKENI. Here the CDR3 reads CASSPRDSANQPQHF. The CDR3 nucleotides read TGTGCCAGCTCACCTCGAGACAGCGCTAATCAGCCCCAGCATTTT.

The chain recombines TRBV9 with TRBJ2-6, with D unresolved. The germline V gene has CDR1 SGDLS and CDR2 YYNGEE. Trimming shortened V by 4 bases and J by 0 bases, and 8 bases separated the two germline ends. The CDR3 has 15 amino acids. The CDR3, as DNA: TGTGCCAGCAGCCGATACAGCTCTGGGGCCAACGTCCTGACTTTC. It is translated as CASSRYSSGANVLTF.

The rearrangement links TRBV5-4 to TRBJ1-2; D unclear. Deletions cut 0 bases from V and 4 bases from J, with 4 bases between. This CDR3 is 12 amino acids long. Looked up from germline, CDR1 is SGHNT and CDR2 is YYREEE (reference sequence). The CDR3: CASSLDTYGYTF. The CDR3 DNA sequence: TGTGCCAGCAGCTTGGACACCTATGGCTACACCTTC. The full variable domain, in which reference TRBV5-4 and TRBJ1-2 provide the parts outside the CDR3, is ETGVTQSPTHLIKTRGQQVTLRCSSQSGHNTVSWYQQALGQGPQFIFQYYREEENGRGNFPPRFSGLQFPNYSSELNVNALELDDSALYLCASSLDTYGYTFGSGTRLTVV.

The chain couples TRBV29-1 to TRBJ1-2, with 7 bases lining up with TRBD1. Germline-derived CDR1 and CDR2 are SQVTM and ANQGSEA. This CDR3 region has 16 residues. The junction had 14 bases not matched to a gene; V was cut back by 7 bases and J by 0 bases. CDR3 DNA: TGCAGCGCTGGGGGTCTGACAGGGAACGCTAACTATGGCTACACCTTC. Translating it yields CSAGGLTGNANYGYTF.

For the CDR3, the DNA is TGTGCCAGCAGCTTTAGTGTGGCTGGGACACCAACCACCGGGGAGCTGTTTTTT. Encoded protein: CASSFSVAGTPTTGELFF. V and J are TRBV11-3 and TRBJ2-2, with D perhaps TRBD1 (6 bases). Between the trimmed V and J ends, which lost 3 bases and 4 bases, there was a span of 21 bases. Germline CDR1 and CDR2: SGHNT and YENEEA. The CDR3 consists of 18 residues.

This chain connects TRBV2 to TRBJ2-7; no reliable D call. V shed 0 bases and J shed 6 bases, with 9 bases lying between them. CDR3 length equals 13 residues. Germline CDR1 SNHLY, CDR2 FYNNEI. CDR3 loop: CASSEASGVEQYF. The DNA of the CDR3 is TGTGCCAGCAGTGAAGCGTCCGGAGTCGAGCAGTACTTC. The full variable domain, rest sourced from reference TRBV2 and TRBJ2-7, is EPEVTQTPSHQVTQMGQEVILRCVPISNHLYFYWYRQILGQKVEFLVSFYNNEISEKSEIFDDQFSVERPDGSNFTLKIRSTKLEDSAMYFCASSEASGVEQYFGPGTRLTVT.

This clone has just one count. In DNA, the CDR3 is TGCAGCGCAGCGCGGGGACAGGGCTACGAGCAGTACTTC. Protein product: CSAARGQGYEQYF. This rearrangement joins TRBV29-1 to TRBJ2-7; 9 positions agree with TRBD1. V trimming: 7 bases; J trimming: 3 bases; junction bases outside the gene matches: 7. Germline-derived CDR1 and CDR2 are SQVTM and ANQGSEA. This CDR3 contains 13 residues.

The rearrangement uses TRBV5-6 and TRBJ2-7; 8 bases fit TRBD2. V dropped 4 bases and J dropped 7; count of bases not matched to a gene: 13. The CDR3 is made up of 15 amino acids. Germline loops: CDR1 SGHDT, CDR2 YYEEEE. DNA for the CDR3: TGTGCCAGCAGCCCCGGCGGAGCGGGAGATAGGGAGCAGTACTTC. Residues: CASSPGGAGDREQYF.

The V and J genes are TRBV28 and TRBJ2-7, with 7 bases aligning to TRBD1. Trimming cost V 5 bases and J 3 bases; bases outside gene matches: 4. In germline, CDR1 is MDHEN, CDR2 SYDVKM. The CDR3 consists of 13 residues. The CDR3 DNA reads as TGTGCCAGCAGTCCGGGACAGAACTACGAGCAGTACTTC. Translation: CASSPGQNYEQYF.

The chain is built from TRBV27 and TRBJ2-1; D perhaps matches TRBD1 (5 bases). The CDR3 is 15 amino acids. CDR1 is MNHEY and CDR2 is SMNVEV in the germline V gene (reference sequence). Trimming removed 7 bases at V and 2 bases at J, with 15 bases between. Here the CDR3 DNA reads TGTGCCAGCACAGGCAGGGAAAATCCCTACAATGAGCAGTTCTTC. Translating it yields CASTGRENPYNEQFF.

CDR3 residues: CASSQDRASGGNEQFF. The CDR3 DNA follows: TGTGCCAGCAGCCAAGATCGGGCTAGCGGGGGGAATGAGCAGTTCTTC. The gene calls are TRBV4-2 and TRBJ2-1; 11 positions match TRBD2. From germline, CDR1 is LGHNA and CDR2 YNFKEQ. The trim removed 0 bases at V and 7 bases at J, leaving 5 bases unmatched. The CDR3 is made up of 16 amino acids.

The chain carries TRBV5-1 and TRBJ1-6; possibly TRBD1 for D (6 bases). The length of the CDR3 is 16 residues. With 4 bases removed from V and 8 bases from J, the gap between germline ends came to 19 bases. CDR1 is SGHRS, CDR2 YFSETQ, per germline. The chain's CDR3 is CASSDRSGGSHSPLHF. Written as DNA, the CDR3 is TGCGCCAGCAGCGACAGGTCGGGGGGCTCCCATTCACCCCTCCACTTT.

This sequence joins TRBV7-2 and TRBJ2-2; TRBD2 aligns across 7 bases. CDR1 is SGHTA and CDR2 is FQGNSA in the germline V gene. V gave up 3 bases and J gave up 9 bases; unmatched junction bases: 16. The CDR3 is made up of 17 amino acids. CDR3 sequence: CASSLRASGIFRRELFF. In nucleotides, the CDR3 is TGTGCCAGCAGCTTGAGGGCTAGCGGCATTTTTCGGAGGGAGCTGTTTTTT. Using reference TRBV7-2 and TRBJ2-2 for the parts outside the CDR3, the full variable domain is GAGVSQSPSNKVTEKGKDVELRCDPISGHTALYWYRQSLGQGLEFLIYFQGNSAPDKSGLPSDRFSAERTGGSVSTLTIQRTQQEDSAVYLCASSLRASGIFRRELFFGEGSRLTVL.

This chain links TRBV28 with TRBJ1-5; D might be TRBD1 (6 bases). The V end was cut by 2 bases, the J end by 7 bases, with 12 bases between. Germline values: CDR1 MDHEN, CDR2 SYDVKM. The CDR3 has 14 amino acids. The CDR3 region has the DNA TGTGCCAGCAGTTTAATAGGGGGTTACCAGCCCCAGCATTTT. Encoded protein: CASSLIGGYQPQHF.

The chain recombines TRBV27 with TRBJ1-5, with D perhaps TRBD1 (5 bases). CDR3 length: 15 amino acids. Germline V CDR1 and CDR2: MNHEY, SMNVEV (reference sequence). CDR3 region: CPLPYRRVASQPQHF. In DNA, the CDR3 is TGTCCCCTACCTTACAGGAGGGTCGCCAGTCAGCCCCAGCATTTT.

This clone has just one count. This rearrangement joins TRBV7-2 to TRBJ1-3; maybe TRBD1 (5 bases). The germline V and J ends were trimmed by 5 bases and 0 bases, with 11 bases remaining between them. CDR3 size: 15 residues. From germline, CDR1 is SGHTA and CDR2 FQGNSA. This chain's CDR3 is CASSLTGSSGNTIYF. Written as DNA, the CDR3 is TGTGCCAGCAGCCTCACAGGTAGCTCTGGAAACACCATATATTTT.

The gene calls are TRBV24-1 and TRBJ2-1; 10 nucleotides align to TRBD1. The CDR3 loop spans 16 amino acids. With 0 bases clipped from V and 9 bases from J, the junction kept 7 bases outside the gene matches. CDR1 and CDR2 from the germline V gene are KGHDR and SFDVKD. The CDR3 sequence is CATSDLRDRGSGEQFF. CDR3 DNA: TGTGCCACCAGTGATTTGAGGGACAGGGGCTCCGGTGAGCAGTTCTTC.